A single sample gave rise to the 27 T cell receptor beta chains below, sequenced in a study of radiation and T cells in renal cell carcinoma. Time point reported: blood 2 weeks post-SBRT. The treatment here: 15 Gy SBRT to primary tumor, nephrectomy 4 weeks later. Data came from immunoSEQ multiplex PCR; TCRdb stores just in-frame clones and leaves some out. The sample lists approximately 23,000 clones, more than 65% occurring once. Specimen: blood, collected from a patient whose treatment included radiotherapy and nephrectomy. The receptors were sampled from a man in his sixties with renal cell carcinoma.

V is TRBV5-1 and J is TRBJ1-2; TRBD1 matches 9 bases. The CDR3 consists of 14 residues. The J segment lost 14 bases and the V segment lost 0 bases, leaving 11 bases of the junction unmatched. Germline CDR1 and CDR2: SGHRS and YFSETQ. CDR3 in amino acids: CASSLEQGAGPETF. In DNA form, the CDR3 reads TGCGCCAGCAGCTTGGAACAGGGGGCTGGTCCCGAAACCTTC.

This sequence joins TRBV18 and TRBJ1-6, with a possible D match to TRBD1 (5 bases). Trimming removed 3 bases from V and 5 bases from J, with 14 bases in between. Germline assignment: CDR1 KGHSH and CDR2 LQKENI. The CDR3 has 16 amino acids. CDR3 protein: CASSPTKGRDNSPLHF. The DNA of the CDR3 is TGTGCCAGCTCACCGACGAAGGGACGGGATAATTCACCCCTCCACTTT.

The CDR3: CASGYPYEQYF. CDR3 bases: TGTGCTAGTGGTTATCCCTACGAGCAGTACTTC. This sequence joins TRBV12-5 and TRBJ2-7; unclear D gene. Germline CDR1 and CDR2: LGHNT and FRNRAP. This CDR3 is built from 11 residues. Trimming removed 4 bases from V and 2 bases from J, with 3 bases in between.

The chain couples TRBV14 to TRBJ1-1, with no clear D. Germline lookup yields CDR1 SGHDN and CDR2 FVKESK. The length of the CDR3 is 13 residues. Trimming took off 5 bases at V and 1 base at J, with 8 bases between the two ends. The CDR3 loop reads CASSRQGNTEAFF. DNA for the CDR3: TGTGCCAGCAGCAGGCAAGGGAACACTGAAGCTTTCTTT.

This chain uses TRBV3-2 with TRBJ2-1. TRBV3-2 is recorded as a pseudogene. CDR3 length: 9 amino acids. CDR3 sequence reads: CAIADEQFF. CDR3 in DNA: TGTGCCATCGCCGATGAGCAGTTCTTC.

The chain is built from TRBV5-8 and TRBJ2-7; no clear D gene. Trimming took 4 bases from V and 2 from J, leaving 16 bases between them. Per the germline V gene, CDR1 is SGHTS and CDR2 is YDEGEE. The CDR3 consists of 15 residues. DNA for the CDR3: TGTGCCAGCAGCCGCCGGACCAAGAACACCTACGAGCAGTACTTC. Its protein is CASSRRTKNTYEQYF.

The V call is TRBV21-1, the J call TRBJ2-1. TRBV21-1 is a known pseudogene. The CDR3 spans 17 residues. The CDR3 DNA reads TGTGCCAGCAGCACTCCGATAGGACCCAAAACCCACAATGAGCAGTTCTTC. Its protein product is CASSTPIGPKTHNEQFF.

On this clone: Other nucleotide sequences in the sample specify the same CDR3. J is TRBJ2-5 and V is TRBV5-4; 9 bases line up with TRBD2. The CDR3 extends over 15 amino acids. J gave up 2 bases and V 0 bases, and 2 bases lay outside the gene matches. Germline CDR1 and CDR2: SGHNT and YYREEE (reference sequence). This CDR3 is CASSLVLAGQETQYF. CDR3 sequence (DNA): TGTGCCAGCAGCTTGGTGCTAGCGGGACAAGAGACCCAGTACTTC.

This chain joins TRBV2 and TRBJ2-1, with D tentatively TRBD2 (5 bases). This CDR3 is built from 14 residues. CDR1 is SNHLY, CDR2 FYNNEI, per germline. V was trimmed by 7 bases and J by 2 bases, leaving 12 bases between them. The CDR3 sequence is CASIRGLAYNEQFF. The CDR3, as DNA: TGTGCCAGCATCCGAGGGCTGGCCTACAATGAGCAGTTCTTC.

The chain links TRBV7-9 to TRBJ2-7, with D perhaps TRBD1 (6 bases). There are 15 residues in the CDR3. Germline CDR1 is SEHNR and CDR2 is FQNEAQ (reference sequence). V lost 5 bases and J lost 0, with 14 bases in between. This CDR3 reads CASSQGQSSSYEQYF. CDR3 bases: TGTGCCAGCAGCCAAGGACAGTCCAGCTCCTACGAGCAGTACTTC.

This chain joins TRBV10-3 and TRBJ2-7; 9 positions agree with TRBD2. The germline V gene encodes CDR1 ENHRY and CDR2 SYGVKD. The CDR3 is 16 amino acids. V trimming: 3 bases; J trimming: 3 bases; junction bases outside the gene matches: 9. DNA for the CDR3: TGTGCCATCAGTGACCAAGCGGGAGGCACCGTCTACGAGCAGTACTTC. Translating it yields CAISDQAGGTVYEQYF.

The J gene is TRBJ2-1, the V gene TRBV7-9; TRBD1 aligns across 7 bases. Germline CDR1 SEHNR, CDR2 FQNEAQ (reference sequence). This CDR3 has 16 residues. The V and J ends lost 5 bases and 0 bases, in that order; junction bases with no gene match: 7. The DNA for the CDR3 is TGTGCCAGCAGCCAACTCTGGACAGGCTCCTACAATGAGCAGTTCTTC. This gives the protein CASSQLWTGSYNEQFF.

The chain is built from TRBV7-2 and TRBJ2-1; 10 bases match TRBD2. Germline-derived CDR1 and CDR2 are SGHTA and FQGNSA. Trimming removed 6 bases from V and 1 base from J; junction bases left unmatched: 3. The CDR3 runs to 15 residues. The CDR3 sequence: CASRPGLASYNEQFF. CDR3 sequence (DNA): TGTGCCAGCAGGCCGGGACTAGCGTCCTACAATGAGCAGTTCTTC.

V gene TRBV27 combines with J gene TRBJ2-1; 8 bases line up with TRBD1. Germline values: CDR1 MNHEY, CDR2 SMNVEV (reference sequence). The CDR3 has 14 residues. The trim removed 3 bases at V and 8 bases at J, leaving 6 bases unmatched. In DNA, the CDR3 is TGTGCCAGCAGTTTTCGAGACAGGGGCCATGAGCAGTTCTTC. It specifies CASSFRDRGHEQFF.

The chain employs TRBV5-6 and TRBJ2-5; 10 bases align to TRBD2. The CDR3 consists of 16 residues. The germline V gene has CDR1 SGHDT and CDR2 YYEEEE. The V gene end was trimmed by 1 base and the J gene end by 5 bases; junction bases not matched to a gene: 8. The CDR3 sequence is CASSLRGLAGAETQYF. Written as DNA, the CDR3 is TGTGCCAGCAGCTTGAGGGGCCTAGCGGGAGCTGAGACCCAGTACTTC.

This clone is a singleton in its sample. The chain employs TRBV5-1 and TRBJ2-5; D might be TRBD1 or TRBD2, each matching 5 bases. The CDR3 has 15 amino acids. Germline lookup yields CDR1 SGHRS and CDR2 YFSETQ. V lost 4 bases and J lost 5, with 18 bases in between. In DNA, the CDR3 is TGCGCCAGCAGCCGGGACGGAACACTTTCGGAGACCCAGTACTTC. This translates into CASSRDGTLSETQYF.

The chain combines TRBV5-5 with TRBJ2-1; 15 bases are a match to TRBD2. Trimming removed 4 bases from V and 1 base from J; junction bases left unmatched: 3. Germline loops: CDR1 SGHKS, CDR2 YYEKEE (reference sequence). The CDR3 runs 17 residues. The DNA for the CDR3 is TGTGCCAGCAGCATCGGGACTAGCGGGAGGTCCTACAATGAGCAGTTCTTC. Its protein product is CASSIGTSGRSYNEQFF.

This clone was detected once. The V gene is TRBV5-6, the J gene TRBJ1-5; TRBD1 is a possible D gene (6 bases). Per germline, CDR1 SGHDT and CDR2 YYEEEE. The CDR3 length is 14 residues. Between the trimmed V and J ends, which lost 5 bases and 7 bases, there was a span of 16 bases. The DNA of the CDR3 is TGTGCCAGCAGTAATTCCCCAGGGGCACAGCCCCAGCATTTT. Translation: CASSNSPGAQPQHF.

In its sample, this clone was seen a few times. The chain is built from TRBV7-2 and TRBJ1-6, with 8 bases aligning to TRBD1. Germline CDR1 reads SGHTA; CDR2 reads FQGNSA. Losses at the gene ends were 5 bases for V and 9 bases for J; bases not matched to a gene: 9. CDR3 length equals 15 residues. CDR3: CASSPRTGIGSPLHF. Here the CDR3 DNA reads TGTGCCAGCAGCCCGCGGACAGGGATTGGTTCACCCCTCCACTTT.

CDR3 amino acids: CATSEPSGAAQPQHF. CDR3 DNA: TGTGCCACCAGCGAACCTTCAGGGGCAGCTCAGCCCCAGCATTTT. The chain carries TRBV15 and TRBJ1-5; D is perhaps TRBD1 (6 bases). V lost 5 bases, J lost 6 bases, and 17 bases lay in between. Per germline, CDR1 LNHNV and CDR2 YYDKDF (reference sequence). This CDR3 is 15 amino acids long.

V is TRBV19 and J is TRBJ1-2; 7 positions agree with TRBD1. CDR3 size: 13 residues. Trimming at V came to 8 bases and at J to 2 bases, leaving 5 bases not matched to a gene. The germline CDR1 and CDR2 sequences are LNHDA and SQIVND (reference sequence). The CDR3 region has the DNA TGTGCCAGTTCTGGGACAGCCAACTATGGCTACACCTTC. This codes for CASSGTANYGYTF. Full variable domain (missing parts from reference TRBV19 and TRBJ1-2): DGGITQSPKYLFRKEGQNVTLSCEQNLNHDAMYWYRQDPGQGLRLIYYSQIVNDFQKGDIAEGYSVSREKKESFPLTVTSAQKNPTAFYLCASSGTANYGYTFGSGTRLTVV.

The chain joins TRBV5-1 to TRBJ2-1; possible D gene TRBD2, 5 bases. CDR1 and CDR2 from the germline V gene are SGHRS and YFSETQ. The length of the CDR3 is 15 residues. The V end lost 5 bases, the J end lost 0 bases, and 12 bases lay between the germline ends. For the CDR3, the DNA is TGCGCCAGCAGGTTCAGAGGGCTCTCCTACAATGAGCAGTTCTTC. Amino acids: CASRFRGLSYNEQFF.

The rearrangement uses TRBV7-8 and TRBJ2-3; 8 bases are a match to TRBD2. Germline V CDR1 and CDR2: SGHVS, FQNEAQ. The V gene end was trimmed by 5 bases and the J gene end by 1 base; junction bases not matched to a gene: 11. The CDR3 is made up of 17 amino acids. The CDR3 DNA sequence: TGTGCCAGCAGCCCGGGAACTAGCGGATACGGCACAGATACGCAGTATTTT. Translating it yields CASSPGTSGYGTDTQYF.

This clone was observed a handful of times. V gene TRBV9 combines with J gene TRBJ2-2; D is possibly TRBD2 (6 bases). This CDR3 contains 15 residues. The germline gives CDR1 SGDLS, CDR2 YYNGEE. Deletions cut 0 bases from V and 5 bases from J, with 11 bases between. Here the CDR3 DNA reads TGTGCCAGCAGCGTAGCGACTAGGATAACCGGGGAGCTGTTTTTT. Translated: CASSVATRITGELFF.

This clone is a singleton in its sample. V usage is TRBV19 and J usage is TRBJ2-4; 7 nucleotides line up with TRBD1. Germline V gene sequence: CDR1 LNHDA, CDR2 SQIVND (reference sequence). After removal of 3 bases from V and 8 bases from J, the junction contained 4 bases not matched to a gene. The CDR3 has 13 residues. CDR3 residues: CASSMGQKDIQYF. As DNA, the CDR3 is TGTGCCAGTAGTATGGGACAGAAGGACATTCAGTACTTC.

The chain joins TRBV23-1 to TRBJ2-7, with D perhaps TRBD1 or TRBD2 (5 bases each). TRBV23-1 is annotated as an ORF whose role is uncertain. This CDR3 contains 14 residues. The V and J ends lost 8 bases and 3 bases respectively, with 17 bases between them. CDR3 coding DNA: TGCGCCAGCCCCACTGGGGGAGCCCGCTACGAGCAGTACTTC. This codes for CASPTGGARYEQYF.

The chain combines TRBV19 with TRBJ2-7; TRBD2 aligns across 9 bases. The CDR3 extends over 16 amino acids. The V segment lost 6 bases and the J segment 3 bases; nucleotides outside the gene matches: 12. CDR1 LNHDA and CDR2 SQIVND come from the germline V gene (reference sequence). CDR3 region: CASSVVGSGSFYEQYF. CDR3 nucleotide sequence: TGTGCCAGTAGCGTCGTCGGTAGCGGGAGTTTCTACGAGCAGTACTTC.